The T cell receptor (beta chain) under discussion was sequenced for a study of blood T cell repertoires in COVID-19. In the study overall: Spain, Italy and the United States supplied samples that represented acute and convalescent COVID-19. The cDNA or gDNA used as material had been derived from T cells, B-cell-depleted T cells, or PBMCs.

Per the authors' pipeline: Reference gene primer amplification gave estimated nucleated cell counts. Profiling relied on immunoSEQ multiplex PCR, and the TCRdb table lists in-frame clones only, not all of them. The DNA gave D and trimming, while V, J and clone size come from that table. The repertoire holds a few hundred thousand clones, with almost 85% as singletons. CDR1 and CDR2 from the germline V gene are KGHSH and LQKENI. The CDR3 contains 14 residues. V lost 2 bases to trimming and J lost 4 bases, with 8 bases between them. The chain is built from TRBV18 and TRBJ1-4; TRBD1 is a possible D gene (6 bases). The clonotype comes from a man aged 45-60 years with active or convalescent COVID-19. Material for sequencing was peripheral blood. For the CDR3, the DNA is TGTGCCAGCTCACCAGGACAGATTAATGAAAAACTGTTTTTT. As protein: CASSPGQINEKLFF.